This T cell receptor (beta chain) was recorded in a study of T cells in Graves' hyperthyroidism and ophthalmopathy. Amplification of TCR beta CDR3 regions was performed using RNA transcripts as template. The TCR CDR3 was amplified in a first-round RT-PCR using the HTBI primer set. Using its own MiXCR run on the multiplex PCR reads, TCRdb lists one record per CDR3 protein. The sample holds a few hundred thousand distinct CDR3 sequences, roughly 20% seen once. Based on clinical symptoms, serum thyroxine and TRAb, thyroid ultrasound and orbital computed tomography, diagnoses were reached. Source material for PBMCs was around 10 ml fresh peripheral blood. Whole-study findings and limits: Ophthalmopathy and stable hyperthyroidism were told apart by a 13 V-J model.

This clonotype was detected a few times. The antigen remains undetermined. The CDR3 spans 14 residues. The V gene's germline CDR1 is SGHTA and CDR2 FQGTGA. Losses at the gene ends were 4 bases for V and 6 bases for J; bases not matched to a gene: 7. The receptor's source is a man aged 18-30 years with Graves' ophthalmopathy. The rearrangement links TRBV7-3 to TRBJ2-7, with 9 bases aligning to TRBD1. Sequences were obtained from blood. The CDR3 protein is CASSSTGGLGEQYF. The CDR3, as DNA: TGTGCCAGCAGCTCGACAGGGGGTCTAGGCGAGCAGTACTTC.